A single sample gave rise to the 27 T cell receptor beta chains below, sequenced in a study of T cell responses to AZD1222 COVID-19 vaccine. Clones were sequenced by immunoSEQ multiplex PCR, and TCRdb holds only the in-frame ones, with some missing. In the table there are 120,000 to 150,000 clones, around nine tenths of which are singletons. Sequences were derived from peripheral blood, sampled on day 0 of AZD1222 vaccination. Receptor source: an adult in good health.

The J gene is TRBJ2-7, the V gene TRBV21-1; the D segment call TRBD2 is taken from the table without a DNA check. TRBV21-1 is classified as a pseudogene. The CDR3 totals 16 residues. CDR3 loop: CASSKGLGGIRYEQYF. The CDR3 DNA reads as TGTGCCAGCAGCAAAGGACTCGGCGGCATTAGGTACGAGCAGTACTTC.

The chain carries TRBV5-1 and TRBJ1-1; maybe TRBD1 (5 bases). Per the germline V gene, CDR1 is SGHRS and CDR2 is YFSETQ. Trimming took off 0 bases at V and 1 base at J, with 7 bases between the two ends. CDR3 length equals 14 residues. CDR3 bases: TGCGCCAGCAGCTTGGGACAGCCGAACACTGAAGCTTTCTTT. It encodes CASSLGQPNTEAFF.

V usage is TRBV11-2 and J usage is TRBJ2-3; weak D call: TRBD1 (6 bases). The CDR3 loop spans 15 amino acids. The germline V gene has CDR1 SGHAT and CDR2 FQNNGV. Trimming took 2 bases from V and 4 from J, leaving 13 bases between them. The CDR3 nucleotides read TGTGCCAGCAGCTTAAGCAGGGGTAGCGCAGATACGCAGTATTTT. Translated, it gives CASSLSRGSADTQYF.

The gene calls are TRBV6-6 and TRBJ2-3; D could derive from TRBD1 or TRBD2 (7 bases each). Germline V gives CDR1 MNHNY, CDR2 SVGAGI (reference sequence). The CDR3 is 14 amino acids. Deletions cut 6 bases from V and 6 bases from J, with 16 bases between. CDR3 coding DNA: TGTGCCAGCAGCCGACAGGGAGGGGGGGATACGCAGTATTTT. Translated: CASSRQGGGDTQYF.

The rearrangement links TRBV7-3 to TRBJ2-2, with no clear D. The germline V and J ends were trimmed by 5 bases and 6 bases, with 13 bases remaining between them. CDR1 and CDR2 from the germline V gene are SGHTA and FQGTGA. This CDR3 is 14 amino acids long. The CDR3 region has the DNA TGTGCCAGCAGCCCCTTGCTGGCTGCCGGGGAGCTGTTTTTT. This translates into CASSPLLAAGELFF. Full variable domain (rest looked up from reference TRBV7-3 and TRBJ2-2): GAGVSQTPSNKVTEKGKYVELRCDPISGHTALYWYRQSLGQGPEFLIYFQGTGAADDSGLPNDRFFAVRPEGSVSTLKIQRTERGDSAVYLCASSPLLAAGELFFGEGSRLTVL.

The chain uses TRBV19 and TRBJ2-2; 8 bases map to TRBD1. This CDR3 region has 17 residues. In germline, CDR1 is LNHDA, CDR2 SQIVND (reference sequence). With V trimmed by 1 base and J by 4 bases, 8 bases remained unmatched. For the CDR3, the DNA is TGTGCCAGTAGTATAGGGGGCAGGGGGCATACCACCGGGGAGCTGTTTTTT. Protein product: CASSIGGRGHTTGELFF.

The chain uses TRBV12-3 or TRBV12-4 and TRBJ1-1; D gene unclear. CDR3 size: 13 residues. V lost 6 bases and J lost 1, with 9 bases in between. CDR3 in amino acids: CASSSDSNTEAFF. The CDR3 bases are TGTGCCAGCAGCTCAGACTCGAACACTGAAGCTTTCTTT.

This clone occurred once. The chain combines TRBV5-1 with TRBJ2-2, with D possibly being TRBD1 or TRBD2 (5 bases each). Trimming cost V 1 base and J 5 bases, with 9 bases left between them. The CDR3 totals 14 residues. Per the germline V gene, CDR1 is SGHRS and CDR2 is YFSETQ. The DNA for the CDR3 is TGCGCCAGCAGCTTGAAGGGGAGTACCGGGGAGCTGTTTTTT. This gives the protein CASSLKGSTGELFF.

CDR3 loop: CASSPDVGGYTF. CDR3 in DNA: TGTGCCAGCAGTCCCGACGTGGGCGGCTACACCTTC. The rearrangement links TRBV25-1 to TRBJ1-2; D unclear. CDR3 length equals 12 residues. Germline-derived CDR1 and CDR2 are MGHDK and SYGVNS. V was pared by 5 bases and J by 8 bases, with 12 bases between.

This sequence joins TRBV28 and TRBJ1-2, with 8 bases aligning to TRBD1. This CDR3 contains 13 residues. The germline V gene has CDR1 MDHEN and CDR2 SYDVKM. J was trimmed by 5 bases and V by 3 bases; bases with no gene match: 2. As DNA, the CDR3 is TGTGCCAGCAGTTTGGACAGGGTATATGGCTACACCTTC. Translating gives CASSLDRVYGYTF.

This clone was recorded once. This chain connects TRBV2 to TRBJ2-7, with D possibly TRBD1 on 5 matching bases. CDR3 length equals 15 residues. Germline CDR1 and CDR2: SNHLY and FYNNEI. V lost 6 bases and J lost 7, with 22 bases in between. The CDR3 nucleotides read TGTGCCAGCAGGCCGTCCGGTTCAGGGTTGAAAGAGCAGTACTTC. This encodes CASRPSGSGLKEQYF.

The rearrangement uses TRBV19 and TRBJ2-5; 10 positions agree with TRBD1. Germline CDR1 reads LNHDA; CDR2 reads SQIVND (reference sequence). The CDR3 is made up of 16 amino acids. V shed 5 bases and J 4 bases; nucleotides not matched to a gene: 10. This CDR3 reads CASSSRTGGLGETQYF. The DNA for the CDR3 is TGTGCCAGTAGTTCAAGGACAGGGGGATTAGGAGAGACCCAGTACTTC. Together with reference TRBV19 and TRBJ2-5, the CDR3 gives the full variable domain: DGGITQSPKYLFRKEGQNVTLSCEQNLNHDAMYWYRQDPGQGLRLIYYSQIVNDFQKGDIAEGYSVSREKKESFPLTVTSAQKNPTAFYLCASSSRTGGLGETQYFGPGTRLLVL.

V and J are TRBV5-6 and TRBJ2-2; D is possibly TRBD1 or TRBD2 (6 bases each). The ends were cut back, 3 bases at V and 8 bases at J, with 17 bases in the middle. This CDR3 is built from 15 residues. In germline, CDR1 is SGHDT, CDR2 YYEEEE. The CDR3: CASSSGGGRRGELFF. The CDR3 DNA reads TGTGCCAGCAGCTCCGGTGGGGGGCGCAGAGGGGAGCTGTTTTTT.

This chain joins TRBV25-1 and TRBJ1-2; D is uncertain. Germline assignment: CDR1 MGHDK and CDR2 SYGVNS. V lost 6 bases, J lost 8 bases, and 16 bases lay in between. The CDR3 is made up of 13 amino acids. CDR3 loop: CASRPTGSRGYTF. CDR3 DNA sequence: TGTGCCAGCAGACCGACGGGCTCGCGGGGCTACACCTTC.

V is TRBV7-8 and J is TRBJ1-3; D is unresolved. Germline-derived CDR1 and CDR2 are SGHVS and FQNEAQ. V lost 5 bases and J lost 1, with 18 bases in between. This CDR3 has 17 residues. The chain's CDR3 is CASSPGPYWGSGNTIYF. CDR3 bases: TGTGCCAGCAGCCCCGGGCCCTACTGGGGATCTGGAAACACCATATATTTT.

This chain links TRBV7-3 with TRBJ2-1, with 10 bases lining up with TRBD1. Germline CDR1 and CDR2: SGHTA and FQGTGA. V was clipped by 1 base and J by 8 bases; unmatched bases: 8. The CDR3 is made up of 16 amino acids. For the CDR3, the DNA is TGTGCCAGCAGCTTAAATGCTGGACAGGGGGTTGATGAGCAGTTCTTC. Encoded protein: CASSLNAGQGVDEQFF.

The chain has TRBV7-3 and TRBJ2-7; D uncertain. V lost 2 bases to trimming and J lost 3 bases, with 8 bases between them. The V gene's germline CDR1 is SGHTA and CDR2 FQGTGA. This CDR3 contains 13 residues. The CDR3 is CASSLWVGYEQYF. The CDR3 nucleotides read TGTGCCAGCAGCTTATGGGTGGGCTACGAGCAGTACTTC.

The chain carries TRBV14 and TRBJ1-1, with 10 bases matching TRBD1. With V trimmed by 3 bases and J by 5 bases, 6 bases remained unmatched. Germline V gene lookup returns CDR1 SGHDN and CDR2 FVKESK. This CDR3 comprises 15 residues. CDR3 nucleotides: TGTGCCAGCAGCCAGCCTCGACAGGGGGCTACTGAAGCTTTCTTT. It yields the protein CASSQPRQGATEAFF.

This rearrangement joins TRBV5-1 to TRBJ2-1; D gene uncertain. V lost 7 bases and J lost 0, with 11 bases in between. Germline CDR1 SGHRS, CDR2 YFSETQ. The CDR3 is 14 amino acids. Written as DNA, the CDR3 is TGCGCCAGCTCAATAAAGAGCTCCTACAATGAGCAGTTCTTC. It specifies CASSIKSSYNEQFF.

The chain couples TRBV19 to TRBJ1-4; 9 bases are a match to TRBD1. In germline, CDR1 is LNHDA, CDR2 SQIVND (reference sequence). V was pared by 6 bases and J by 11 bases, with 13 bases of the junction left unmatched. The CDR3 is made up of 15 amino acids. This chain's CDR3 is CASSSPGQGSRKLFF. CDR3 nucleotide sequence: TGTGCCAGTAGCTCACCGGGACAGGGATCGCGGAAACTGTTTTTT.

The V gene is TRBV28, the J gene TRBJ2-7; weak D call: TRBD1 (6 bases). The CDR3 sequence is 11 residues long. With 7 bases removed from V and 6 bases from J, the gap between germline ends came to 10 bases. In germline, CDR1 is MDHEN, CDR2 SYDVKM. The CDR3 protein is CASIQQGEQYF. The CDR3 region has the DNA TGTGCCAGCATTCAACAGGGCGAGCAGTACTTC.

This chain links TRBV7-2 with TRBJ2-2; the D is unclear. This CDR3 region has 14 residues. Trimming left V 2 bases short and J 1 base short, with 5 bases between. Germline CDR1 is SGHTA and CDR2 is FQGNSA. The CDR3 bases are TGTGCCAGCAGCTTAAACAGGAACACCGGGGAGCTGTTTTTT. Translation gives CASSLNRNTGELFF.

The chain carries TRBV5-6 and TRBJ2-5; D possibly corresponds to TRBD1 (5 bases). Per the germline V gene, CDR1 is SGHDT and CDR2 is YYEEEE. The CDR3 sequence is 16 residues long. V was cut by 4 bases and J by 4 bases, with 20 bases left in between. Written as DNA, the CDR3 is TGTGCCAGCAGCCCCTGGTCCGACAGAAAACTAGAGACCCAGTACTTC. Translated, it gives CASSPWSDRKLETQYF.

This clone was found once. V usage is TRBV10-2 and J usage is TRBJ1-2, with a weak D call TRBD1 (5 bases). Per the germline V gene, CDR1 is WSHSY and CDR2 is SAAADI. The germline V and J ends were trimmed by 3 bases and 6 bases, with 17 bases remaining between them. The CDR3 spans 15 residues. The CDR3, as DNA: TGCGCCAGCAGTGATAATTGGGGCGGCGGAGATGGCTACACCTTC. It translates to CASSDNWGGGDGYTF.

This chain links TRBV4-3 with TRBJ2-3; D is uncertain. CDR1 and CDR2 (germline): LGHNA, YSLEER. Trimming pared 4 bases from V and 0 bases from J, leaving 11 bases between. This CDR3 is 15 amino acids long. CDR3 sequence (DNA): TGCGCCAGCAGCCCAGACACCCCAAGCACAGATACGCAGTATTTT. This sequence encodes CASSPDTPSTDTQYF.

J is TRBJ2-5 and V is TRBV4-1; TRBD2 matches at 12 bases. The germline CDR1 and CDR2 sequences are MGHRA and YSYEKL. The J segment lost 5 bases and the V segment lost 4 bases, leaving 11 bases of the junction unmatched. The CDR3 sequence is 17 residues long. The CDR3 nucleotides read TGCGCCAGCAGCCCGGGGCTAGCGGGGGGGCATTTGGAGACCCAGTACTTC. Protein product: CASSPGLAGGHLETQYF.

The chain couples TRBV19 to TRBJ1-4; 8 nucleotides match TRBD1. The CDR3 loop spans 16 amino acids. V lost 4 bases, J lost 8 bases, and 12 bases stayed unmatched. The germline V gene encodes CDR1 LNHDA and CDR2 SQIVND (reference sequence). Here the CDR3 reads CASSKGGQGSGEKLFF. The CDR3 DNA follows: TGTGCCAGTAGTAAGGGAGGACAGGGATCGGGCGAAAAACTGTTTTTT.